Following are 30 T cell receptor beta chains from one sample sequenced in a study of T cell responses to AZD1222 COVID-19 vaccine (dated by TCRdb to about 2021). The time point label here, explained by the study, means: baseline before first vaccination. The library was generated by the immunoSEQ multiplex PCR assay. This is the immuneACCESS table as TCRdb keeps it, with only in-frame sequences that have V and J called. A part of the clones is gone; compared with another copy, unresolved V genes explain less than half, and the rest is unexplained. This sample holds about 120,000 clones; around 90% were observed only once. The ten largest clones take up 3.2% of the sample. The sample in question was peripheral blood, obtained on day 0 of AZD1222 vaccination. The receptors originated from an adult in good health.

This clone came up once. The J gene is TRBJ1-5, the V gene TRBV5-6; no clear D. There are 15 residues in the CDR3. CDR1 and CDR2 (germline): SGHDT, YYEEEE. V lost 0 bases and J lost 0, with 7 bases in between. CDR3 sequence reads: CASSLEATSNQPQHF. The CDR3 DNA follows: TGTGCCAGCAGCTTGGAGGCAACTAGCAATCAGCCCCAGCATTTT.

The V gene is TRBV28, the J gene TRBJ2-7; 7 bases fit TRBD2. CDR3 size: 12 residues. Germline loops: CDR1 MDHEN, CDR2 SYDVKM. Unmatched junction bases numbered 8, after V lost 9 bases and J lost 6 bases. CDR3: CASRGDSGEQYF. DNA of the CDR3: TGTGCCAGTCGGGGGGACTCGGGCGAGCAGTACTTC.

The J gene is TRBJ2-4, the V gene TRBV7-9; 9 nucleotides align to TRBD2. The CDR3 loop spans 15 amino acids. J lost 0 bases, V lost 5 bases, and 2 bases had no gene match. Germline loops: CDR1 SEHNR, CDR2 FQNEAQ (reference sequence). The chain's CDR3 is CASSPSGIAKNIQYF. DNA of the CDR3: TGTGCCAGCAGCCCTAGCGGGATAGCCAAAAACATTCAGTACTTC.

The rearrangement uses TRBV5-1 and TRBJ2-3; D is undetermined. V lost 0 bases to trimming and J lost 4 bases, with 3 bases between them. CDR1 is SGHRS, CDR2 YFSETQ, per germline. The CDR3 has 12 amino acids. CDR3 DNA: TGCGCCAGCAGCTTGGGGTCAGATACGCAGTATTTT. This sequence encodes CASSLGSDTQYF.

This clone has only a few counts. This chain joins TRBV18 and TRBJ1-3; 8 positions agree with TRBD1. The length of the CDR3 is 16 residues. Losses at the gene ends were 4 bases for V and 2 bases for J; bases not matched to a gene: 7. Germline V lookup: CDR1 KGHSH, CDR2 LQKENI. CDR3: CASSLSSGGTGNTIYF. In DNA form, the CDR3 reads TGTGCCAGCTCACTGTCTTCAGGGGGCACTGGAAACACCATATATTTT. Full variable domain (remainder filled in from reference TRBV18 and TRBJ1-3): NAGVMQNPRHLVRRRGQEARLRCSPMKGHSHVYWYRQLPEEGLKFMVYLQKENIIDESGMPKERFSAEFPKEGPSILRIQQVVRGDSAAYFCASSLSSGGTGNTIYFGEGSWLTVV.

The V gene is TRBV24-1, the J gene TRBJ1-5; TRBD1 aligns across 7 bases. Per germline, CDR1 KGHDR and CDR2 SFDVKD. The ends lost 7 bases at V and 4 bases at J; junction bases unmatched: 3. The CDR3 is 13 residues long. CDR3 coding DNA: TGTGCCACCAGGCAGGGGGGAAATCAGCCCCAGCATTTT. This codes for CATRQGGNQPQHF.

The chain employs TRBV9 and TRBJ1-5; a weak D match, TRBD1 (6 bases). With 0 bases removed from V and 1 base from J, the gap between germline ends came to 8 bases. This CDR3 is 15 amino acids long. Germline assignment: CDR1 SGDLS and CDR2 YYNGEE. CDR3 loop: CASSVGTGSNQPQHF. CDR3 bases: TGTGCCAGCAGCGTAGGCACAGGGAGCAATCAGCCCCAGCATTTT.

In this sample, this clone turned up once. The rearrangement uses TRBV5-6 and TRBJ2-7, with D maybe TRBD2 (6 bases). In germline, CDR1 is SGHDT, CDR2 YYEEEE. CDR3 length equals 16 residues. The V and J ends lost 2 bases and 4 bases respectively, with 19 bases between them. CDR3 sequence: CASSFSQFLRGYEQYF. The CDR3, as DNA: TGTGCCAGCAGCTTTTCCCAATTTTTGCGGGGATACGAGCAGTACTTC.

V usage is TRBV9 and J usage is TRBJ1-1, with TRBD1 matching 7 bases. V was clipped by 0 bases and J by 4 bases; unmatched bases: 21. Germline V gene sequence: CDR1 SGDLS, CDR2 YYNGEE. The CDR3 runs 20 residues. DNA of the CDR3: TGTGCCAGCAGCGTAGCTACCCCGGGACCGACAGGGCGGTTCGGCACTGAAGCTTTCTTT. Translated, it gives CASSVATPGPTGRFGTEAFF.

CDR3 sequence (DNA): TGTGCCAGTAGGTTCCGGGGGAGAATGAACACTGAAGCTTTCTTT. Translating it yields CASRFRGRMNTEAFF. V is TRBV19 and J is TRBJ1-1; tentative D call: TRBD1 (5 bases). This CDR3 spans 15 amino acids. V was trimmed by 6 bases and J by 0 bases, leaving 14 bases between them. Germline values: CDR1 LNHDA, CDR2 SQIVND (reference sequence).

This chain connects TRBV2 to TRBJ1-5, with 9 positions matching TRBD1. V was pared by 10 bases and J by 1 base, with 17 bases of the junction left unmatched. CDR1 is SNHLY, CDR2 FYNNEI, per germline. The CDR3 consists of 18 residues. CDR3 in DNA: TGTGCCACCAGGGGCTCCGGGACAGGGATACTGAGCAATCAGCCCCAGCATTTT. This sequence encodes CATRGSGTGILSNQPQHF.

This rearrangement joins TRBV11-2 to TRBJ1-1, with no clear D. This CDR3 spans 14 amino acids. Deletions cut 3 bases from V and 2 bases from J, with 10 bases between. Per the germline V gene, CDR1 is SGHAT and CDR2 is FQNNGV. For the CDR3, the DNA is TGTGCCAGCAGCTTTAGTCAAACTAACACTGAAGCTTTCTTT. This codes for CASSFSQTNTEAFF.

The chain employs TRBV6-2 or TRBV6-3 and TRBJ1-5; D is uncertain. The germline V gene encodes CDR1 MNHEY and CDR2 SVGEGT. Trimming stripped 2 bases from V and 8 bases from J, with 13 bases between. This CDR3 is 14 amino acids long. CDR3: CASSYATLLEPQHF. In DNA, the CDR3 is TGTGCCAGCAGTTACGCGACCCTCCTCGAGCCCCAGCATTTT.

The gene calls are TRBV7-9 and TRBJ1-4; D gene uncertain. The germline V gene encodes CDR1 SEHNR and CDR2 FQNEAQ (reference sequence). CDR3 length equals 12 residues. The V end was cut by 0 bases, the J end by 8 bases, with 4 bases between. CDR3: CASSLAAEKLFF. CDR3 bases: TGTGCCAGCAGCTTAGCGGCCGAAAAACTGTTTTTT. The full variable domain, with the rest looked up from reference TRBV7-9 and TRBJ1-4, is DTGVSQNPRHKITKRGQNVTFRCDPISEHNRLYWYRQTLGQGPEFLTYFQNEAQLEKSRLLSDRFSAERPKGSFSTLEIQRTEQGDSAMYLCASSLAAEKLFFGSGTQLSVL.

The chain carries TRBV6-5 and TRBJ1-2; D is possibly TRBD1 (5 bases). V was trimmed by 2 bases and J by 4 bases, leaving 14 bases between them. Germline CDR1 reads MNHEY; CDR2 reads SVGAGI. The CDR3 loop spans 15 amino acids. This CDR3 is CASSYRVDSPYGYTF. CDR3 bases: TGTGCCAGCAGTTACCGGGTCGACAGCCCCTATGGCTACACCTTC.

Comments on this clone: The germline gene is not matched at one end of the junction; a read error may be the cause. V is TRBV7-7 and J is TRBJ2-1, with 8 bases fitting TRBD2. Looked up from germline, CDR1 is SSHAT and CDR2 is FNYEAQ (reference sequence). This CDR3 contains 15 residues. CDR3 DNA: TGTGCTAGCAGCTCGACCGGGGGGGATTACAATGAGCAGTTCTTC. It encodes CASSSTGGDYNEQFF.

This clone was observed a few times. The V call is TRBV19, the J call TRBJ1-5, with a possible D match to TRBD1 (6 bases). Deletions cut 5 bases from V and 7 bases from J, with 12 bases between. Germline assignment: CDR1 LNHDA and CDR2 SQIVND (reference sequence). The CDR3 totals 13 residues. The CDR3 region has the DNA TGTGCCAGTAGTCAGGGGAAGAAGCAGCCCCAGCATTTT. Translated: CASSQGKKQPQHF.

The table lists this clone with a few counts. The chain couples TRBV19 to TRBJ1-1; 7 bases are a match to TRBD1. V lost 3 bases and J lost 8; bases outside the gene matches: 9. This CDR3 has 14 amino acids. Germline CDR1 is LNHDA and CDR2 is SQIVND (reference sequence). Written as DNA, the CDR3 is TGTGCCAGTAGTATCTACGCAGGGGGGTCCGAAGCTTTCTTT. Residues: CASSIYAGGSEAFF.

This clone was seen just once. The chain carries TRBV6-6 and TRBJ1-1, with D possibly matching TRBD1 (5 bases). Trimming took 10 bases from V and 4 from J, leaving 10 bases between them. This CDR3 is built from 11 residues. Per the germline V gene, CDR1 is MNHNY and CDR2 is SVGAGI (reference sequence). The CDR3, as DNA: TGTGCCATACAGGCCCGCACTGAAGCTTTCTTT. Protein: CAIQARTEAFF.

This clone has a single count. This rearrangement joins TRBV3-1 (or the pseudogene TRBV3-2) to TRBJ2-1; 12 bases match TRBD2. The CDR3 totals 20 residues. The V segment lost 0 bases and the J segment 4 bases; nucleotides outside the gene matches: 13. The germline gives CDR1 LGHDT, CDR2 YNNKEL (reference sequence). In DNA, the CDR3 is TGTGCCAGCAGCCAAGATCGTTCTAGCGGGAGGGCCGATTTTTACAATGAGCAGTTCTTC. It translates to CASSQDRSSGRADFYNEQFF.

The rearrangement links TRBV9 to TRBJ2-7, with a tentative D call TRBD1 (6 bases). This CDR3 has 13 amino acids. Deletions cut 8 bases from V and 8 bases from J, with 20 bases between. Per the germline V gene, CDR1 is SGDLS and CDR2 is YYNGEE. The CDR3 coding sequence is TGTGCCAGGAGGGGCATGGCCGGGGACAAGCAGTACTTC. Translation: CARRGMAGDKQYF.

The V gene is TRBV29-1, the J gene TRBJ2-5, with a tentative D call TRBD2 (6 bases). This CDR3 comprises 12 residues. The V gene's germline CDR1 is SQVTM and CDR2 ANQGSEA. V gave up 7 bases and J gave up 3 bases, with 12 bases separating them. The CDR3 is CSGRDLKETQYF. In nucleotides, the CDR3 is TGCAGCGGGAGGGATCTCAAAGAGACCCAGTACTTC.

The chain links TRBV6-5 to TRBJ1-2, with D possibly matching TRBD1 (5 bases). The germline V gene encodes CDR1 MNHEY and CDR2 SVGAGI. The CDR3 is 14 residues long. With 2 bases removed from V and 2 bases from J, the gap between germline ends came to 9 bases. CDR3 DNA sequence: TGTGCCAGCAGTTACGGGACGCTCAACTATGGCTACACCTTC. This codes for CASSYGTLNYGYTF.

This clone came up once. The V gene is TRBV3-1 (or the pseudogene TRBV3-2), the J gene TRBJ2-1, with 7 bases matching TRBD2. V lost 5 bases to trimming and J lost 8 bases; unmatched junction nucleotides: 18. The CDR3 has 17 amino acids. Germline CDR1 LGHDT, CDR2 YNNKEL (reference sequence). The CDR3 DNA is TGTGCCAGCAGCTATCGCTACACTAGCGTCCTTGGTGATGAGCAGTTCTTC. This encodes CASSYRYTSVLGDEQFF.

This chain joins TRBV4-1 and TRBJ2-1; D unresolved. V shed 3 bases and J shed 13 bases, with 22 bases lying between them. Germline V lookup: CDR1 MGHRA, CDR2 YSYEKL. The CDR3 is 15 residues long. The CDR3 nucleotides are TGCGCCAGCAGCCAGGACCCCTTGGAGACAATGAGACAGTTCTTC. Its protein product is CASSQDPLETMRQFF.

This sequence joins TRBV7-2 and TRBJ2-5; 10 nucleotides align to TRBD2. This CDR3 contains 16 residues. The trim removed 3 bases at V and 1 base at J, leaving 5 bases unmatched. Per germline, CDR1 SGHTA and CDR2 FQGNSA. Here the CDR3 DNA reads TGTGCCAGCAGCTTCGGTAGCGGGGGGCCCCAAGAGACCCAGTACTTC. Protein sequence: CASSFGSGGPQETQYF.

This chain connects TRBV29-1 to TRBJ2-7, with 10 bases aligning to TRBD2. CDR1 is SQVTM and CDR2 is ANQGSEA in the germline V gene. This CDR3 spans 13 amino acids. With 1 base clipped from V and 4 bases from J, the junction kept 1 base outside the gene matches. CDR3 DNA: TGCAGCGTTGAAGTGACTAGCGGGTACGAGCAGTACTTC. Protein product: CSVEVTSGYEQYF.

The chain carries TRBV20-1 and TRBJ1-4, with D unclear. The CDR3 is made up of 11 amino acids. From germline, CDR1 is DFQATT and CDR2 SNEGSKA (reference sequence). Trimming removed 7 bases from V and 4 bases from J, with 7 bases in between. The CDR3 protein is CSGQINEKLFF. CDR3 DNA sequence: TGCAGTGGCCAGATTAATGAAAAACTGTTTTTT.

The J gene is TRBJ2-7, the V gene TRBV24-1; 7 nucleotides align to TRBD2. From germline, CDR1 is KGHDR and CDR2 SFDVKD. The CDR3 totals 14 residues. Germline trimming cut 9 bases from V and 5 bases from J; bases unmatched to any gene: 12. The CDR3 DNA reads TGTGCCACCTCCCCAGCGGGGCGACACAACGAGCAGTACTTC. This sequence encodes CATSPAGRHNEQYF.

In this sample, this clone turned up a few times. The CDR3 loop reads CASSVDWGAGYTF. The CDR3, as DNA: TGTGCCAGCAGCGTAGACTGGGGCGCCGGCTACACCTTC. The chain carries TRBV9 and TRBJ1-2; D is possibly TRBD1 (5 bases). Germline loops: CDR1 SGDLS, CDR2 YYNGEE. V was trimmed by 0 bases and J by 8 bases, leaving 11 bases between them. The CDR3 has 13 residues.